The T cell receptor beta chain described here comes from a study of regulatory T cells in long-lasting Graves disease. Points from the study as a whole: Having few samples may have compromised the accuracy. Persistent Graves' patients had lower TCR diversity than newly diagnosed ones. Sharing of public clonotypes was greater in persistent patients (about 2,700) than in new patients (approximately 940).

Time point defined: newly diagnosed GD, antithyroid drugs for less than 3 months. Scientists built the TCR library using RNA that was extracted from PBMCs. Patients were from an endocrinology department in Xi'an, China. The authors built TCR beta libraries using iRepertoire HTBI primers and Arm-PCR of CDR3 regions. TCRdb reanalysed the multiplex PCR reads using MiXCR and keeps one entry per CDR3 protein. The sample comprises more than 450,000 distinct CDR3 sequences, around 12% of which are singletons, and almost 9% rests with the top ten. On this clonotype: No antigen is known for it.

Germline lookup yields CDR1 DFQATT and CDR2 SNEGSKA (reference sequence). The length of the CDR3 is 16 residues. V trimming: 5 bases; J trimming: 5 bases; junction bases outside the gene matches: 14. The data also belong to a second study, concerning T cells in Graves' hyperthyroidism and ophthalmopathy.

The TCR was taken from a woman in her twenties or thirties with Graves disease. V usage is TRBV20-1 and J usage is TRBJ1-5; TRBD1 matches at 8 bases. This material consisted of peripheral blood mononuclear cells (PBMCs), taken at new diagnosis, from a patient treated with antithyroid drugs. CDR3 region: CSAVTPRGPKYQPQHF. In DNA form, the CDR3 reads TGCAGTGCTGTCACACCCAGGGGGCCTAAATATCAGCCCCAGCATTTT.